This is a list of T cell receptor beta chains from one sample in a study of early stage breast cancer tumors. Measured with immunoSEQ multiplex PCR; TCRdb has only the in-frame clones, and not every one. The table records tens of thousands of clones, almost 75% of them present only once. Sequenced material: blood. The receptors shown here come from a person aged 40-50 years with breast cancer. The CDR3 runs from the conserved cysteine through the conserved F or W. The order of the fields is J gene, CDR3 length, V gene, D gene, clone size, CDR3 protein, CDR3 DNA. D genes are given only for firm matches. Size is omitted from some rows. Given values are once, few, many or a class for expanded clones.

j_call: TRBJ2-5
cdr3_length: 14
v_call: TRBV7-7
d_call: NA
clone_size: NA
cdr3_aa: CASSFGSVGETQYF
cdr3_nt: TGTGCCAGCAGCTTTGGGAGCGTTGGTGAGACCCAGTACTTC

j_call: TRBJ2-3
cdr3_length: 14
v_call: TRBV11-2
d_call: TRBD2
clone_size: NA
cdr3_aa: CASSRAGVTDTQYF
cdr3_nt: TGTGCCAGCAGCCGAGCGGGAGTGACAGATACGCAGTATTTT

j_call: TRBJ1-1
cdr3_length: 15
v_call: TRBV4-1
d_call: TRBD1
clone_size: NA
cdr3_aa: CASSQEGTGRSEAFF
cdr3_nt: TGCGCCAGCAGCCAAGAGGGGACAGGGAGGTCTGAAGCTTTCTTT

j_call: TRBJ1-5
cdr3_length: 13
v_call: TRBV5-5
d_call: NA
clone_size: NA
cdr3_aa: CASSLDRELPQHF
cdr3_nt: TGTGCCAGCAGCTTGGACAGGGAGCTGCCCCAGCATTTT

j_call: TRBJ2-3
cdr3_length: 11
v_call: TRBV29-1
d_call: NA
clone_size: NA
cdr3_aa: CSGGPTDTQYF
cdr3_nt: TGCAGCGGGGGGCCCACAGATACGCAGTATTTT

j_call: TRBJ2-7
cdr3_length: 13
v_call: TRBV7-9
d_call: NA
clone_size: NA
cdr3_aa: CASSLGNAYEQYF
cdr3_nt: TGTGCCAGCAGCCTCGGGAACGCCTACGAGCAGTACTTC

j_call: TRBJ1-5
cdr3_length: 14
v_call: TRBV30
d_call: NA
clone_size: few
cdr3_aa: CAWSPGRSNQPQHF
cdr3_nt: TGTGCCTGGAGCCCGGGGCGTTCCAATCAGCCCCAGCATTTT

j_call: TRBJ1-3
cdr3_length: 14
v_call: TRBV5-6
d_call: NA
clone_size: NA
cdr3_aa: CASSVGSLGNTIYF
cdr3_nt: TGTGCCAGCAGCGTGGGGTCCCTCGGAAACACCATATATTTT

j_call: TRBJ2-3
cdr3_length: 18
v_call: TRBV9
d_call: TRBD2
clone_size: NA
cdr3_aa: CASSSRLAGGPSADTQYF
cdr3_nt: TGTGCCAGCAGCTCCAGACTAGCGGGAGGGCCATCAGCAGATACGCAGTATTTT

j_call: TRBJ2-7
cdr3_length: 16
v_call: TRBV11-2
d_call: NA
clone_size: NA
cdr3_aa: CASSLIRGKPVGEQYF
cdr3_nt: TGTGCCAGCAGCTTAATAAGGGGGAAGCCTGTAGGCGAGCAGTACTTC

j_call: TRBJ1-6
cdr3_length: 16
v_call: TRBV30
d_call: NA
clone_size: NA
cdr3_aa: CAWSPRATGQNSPLHF
cdr3_nt: TGTGCCTGGAGCCCCAGGGCGACAGGTCAAAATTCACCCCTCCACTTT

j_call: TRBJ2-7
cdr3_length: 14
v_call: TRBV15
d_call: TRBD2
clone_size: NA
cdr3_aa: CATSPGLATGEQYF
cdr3_nt: TGTGCCACCAGCCCGGGACTAGCGACTGGCGAGCAGTACTTC

j_call: TRBJ2-3
cdr3_length: 15
v_call: TRBV29-1
d_call: TRBD2
clone_size: NA
cdr3_aa: CSVSVAGGITDTQYF
cdr3_nt: TGCAGCGTGTCCGTAGCGGGAGGGATCACAGATACGCAGTATTTT

j_call: TRBJ2-3
cdr3_length: 14
v_call: TRBV4-3
d_call: NA
clone_size: NA
cdr3_aa: CASSQMTRTDTQYF
cdr3_nt: TGCGCCAGCAGCCAAATGACTCGCACAGATACGCAGTATTTT

j_call: TRBJ2-7
cdr3_length: 13
v_call: TRBV25-1
d_call: TRBD1
clone_size: NA
cdr3_aa: CASSVTGEIEQYF
cdr3_nt: TGTGCCAGCAGTGTGACAGGGGAGATTGAGCAGTACTTC

j_call: TRBJ1-4
cdr3_length: 14
v_call: TRBV29-1
d_call: TRBD1
clone_size: NA
cdr3_aa: CSVEGGQGTEKLFF
cdr3_nt: TGCAGCGTTGAAGGGGGACAGGGTACTGAAAAACTGTTTTTT

j_call: TRBJ2-7
cdr3_length: 16
v_call: TRBV7-2
d_call: TRBD2
clone_size: NA
cdr3_aa: CASSKGTSGDSYEQYF
cdr3_nt: TGTGCCAGCAGCAAAGGGACTAGCGGGGACTCCTACGAGCAGTACTTC

j_call: TRBJ2-1
cdr3_length: 18
v_call: TRBV15
d_call: TRBD2
clone_size: NA
cdr3_aa: CATSRETSGRQWYNEQFF
cdr3_nt: TGTGCCACCAGCAGAGAAACTAGCGGGAGGCAATGGTACAATGAGCAGTTCTTC

j_call: TRBJ2-7
cdr3_length: 11
v_call: TRBV28
d_call: NA
clone_size: NA
cdr3_aa: CASSEGYEQYF
cdr3_nt: TGTGCCAGCAGTGAGGGGTACGAGCAGTACTTC

j_call: TRBJ1-5
cdr3_length: 14
v_call: TRBV10-3
d_call: NA
clone_size: NA
cdr3_aa: CAISEVGSGEPQHF
cdr3_nt: TGTGCCATCAGTGAAGTCGGGTCTGGAGAGCCCCAGCATTTT

j_call: TRBJ1-4
cdr3_length: 14
v_call: TRBV7-9
d_call: TRBD1
clone_size: medium-sized
cdr3_aa: CASSFGQGSEKLFF
cdr3_nt: TGTGCCAGCAGCTTTGGACAGGGTAGTGAAAAACTGTTTTTT

j_call: TRBJ2-3
cdr3_length: 15
v_call: TRBV23-1
d_call: NA
clone_size: few
cdr3_aa: CASSQSRQGTDTQYF
cdr3_nt: TGCGCCAGCAGTCAATCCAGGCAAGGCACAGATACGCAGTATTTT

j_call: TRBJ1-1
cdr3_length: 13
v_call: TRBV6-6
d_call: NA
clone_size: NA
cdr3_aa: CASGGLSNTEAFF
cdr3_nt: TGTGCCAGCGGGGGATTGTCGAACACTGAAGCTTTCTTT

j_call: TRBJ2-1
cdr3_length: 13
v_call: TRBV6-1
d_call: NA
clone_size: once
cdr3_aa: CASIKLSYNEQFF
cdr3_nt: TGTGCCAGCATTAAATTGTCCTACAATGAGCAGTTCTTC

j_call: TRBJ1-4
cdr3_length: 14
v_call: TRBV6-6
d_call: TRBD1
clone_size: NA
cdr3_aa: CASRPGQGVEKLFF
cdr3_nt: TGTGCCAGCAGACCCGGACAGGGGGTAGAAAAACTGTTTTTT

j_call: TRBJ2-7
cdr3_length: 18
v_call: TRBV7-8
d_call: NA
clone_size: NA
cdr3_aa: CASSLALYHRVEYYEQYF
cdr3_nt: TGTGCCAGCAGCTTAGCGCTATATCACAGGGTAGAATACTACGAGCAGTACTTC

j_call: TRBJ2-7
cdr3_length: 15
v_call: TRBV11-3
d_call: NA
clone_size: NA
cdr3_aa: CASSLEQWGSYEQYF
cdr3_nt: TGTGCCAGCAGCTTAGAACAGTGGGGCTCCTACGAGCAGTACTTC

j_call: TRBJ2-7
cdr3_length: 15
v_call: TRBV28
d_call: TRBD1
clone_size: NA
cdr3_aa: CASSLWGTGSYEQYF
cdr3_nt: TGTGCCAGCAGTTTATGGGGGACAGGGTCCTACGAGCAGTACTTC

j_call: TRBJ2-3
cdr3_length: 12
v_call: TRBV7-3
d_call: NA
clone_size: NA
cdr3_aa: CASSSPGLSQYF
cdr3_nt: TGTGCCAGCAGCTCCCCGGGACTCTCCCAGTATTTT